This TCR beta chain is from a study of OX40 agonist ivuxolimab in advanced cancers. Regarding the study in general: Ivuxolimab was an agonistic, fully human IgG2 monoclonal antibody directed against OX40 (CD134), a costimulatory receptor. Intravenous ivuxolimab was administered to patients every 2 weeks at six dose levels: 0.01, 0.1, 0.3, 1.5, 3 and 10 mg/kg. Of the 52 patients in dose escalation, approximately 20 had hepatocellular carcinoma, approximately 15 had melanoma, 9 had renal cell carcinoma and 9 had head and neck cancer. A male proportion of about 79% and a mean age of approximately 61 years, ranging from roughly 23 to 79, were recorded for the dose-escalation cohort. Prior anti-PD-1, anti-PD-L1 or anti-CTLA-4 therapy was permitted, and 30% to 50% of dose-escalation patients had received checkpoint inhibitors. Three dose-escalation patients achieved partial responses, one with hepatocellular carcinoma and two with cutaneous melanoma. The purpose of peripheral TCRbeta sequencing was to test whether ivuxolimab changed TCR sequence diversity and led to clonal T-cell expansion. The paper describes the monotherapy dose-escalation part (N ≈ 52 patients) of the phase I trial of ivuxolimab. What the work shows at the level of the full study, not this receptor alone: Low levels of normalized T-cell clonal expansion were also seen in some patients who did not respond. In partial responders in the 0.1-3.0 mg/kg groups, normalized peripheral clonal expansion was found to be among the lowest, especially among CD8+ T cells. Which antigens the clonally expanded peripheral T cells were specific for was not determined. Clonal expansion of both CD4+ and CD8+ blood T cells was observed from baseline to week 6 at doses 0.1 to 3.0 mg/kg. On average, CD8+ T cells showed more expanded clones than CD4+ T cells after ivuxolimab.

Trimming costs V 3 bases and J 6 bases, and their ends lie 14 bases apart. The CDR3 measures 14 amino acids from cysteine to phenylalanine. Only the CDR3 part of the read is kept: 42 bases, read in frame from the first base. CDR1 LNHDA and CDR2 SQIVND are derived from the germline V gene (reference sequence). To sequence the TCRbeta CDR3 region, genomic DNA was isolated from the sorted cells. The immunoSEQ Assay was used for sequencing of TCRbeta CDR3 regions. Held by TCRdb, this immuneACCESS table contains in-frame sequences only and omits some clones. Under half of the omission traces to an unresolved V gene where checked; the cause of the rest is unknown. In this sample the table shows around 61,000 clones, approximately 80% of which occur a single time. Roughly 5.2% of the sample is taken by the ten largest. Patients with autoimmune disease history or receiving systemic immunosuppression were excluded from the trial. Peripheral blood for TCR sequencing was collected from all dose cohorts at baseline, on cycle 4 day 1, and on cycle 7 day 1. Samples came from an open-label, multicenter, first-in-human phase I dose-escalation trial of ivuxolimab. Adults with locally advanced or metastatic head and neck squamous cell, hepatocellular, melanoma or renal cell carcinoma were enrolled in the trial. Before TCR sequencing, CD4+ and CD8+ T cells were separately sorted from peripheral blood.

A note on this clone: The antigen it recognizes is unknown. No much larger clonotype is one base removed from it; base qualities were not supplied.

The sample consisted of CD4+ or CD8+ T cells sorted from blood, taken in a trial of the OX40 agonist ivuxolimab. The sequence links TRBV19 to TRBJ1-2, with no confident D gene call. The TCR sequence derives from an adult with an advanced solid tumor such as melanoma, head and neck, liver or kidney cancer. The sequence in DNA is TGTGCCAGTAGTATGGCAGGCCTTTTTGATGGCTACACCTTC. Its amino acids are CASSMAGLFDGYTF.